This T cell receptor (beta chain) was found in a study of long-term antiretroviral therapy in people with HIV. Study-level results: ART adherence, viral resistance and therapy changes went undocumented.

Trimming cost V 1 base and J 4 bases, with 10 bases left between them. The CDR3 is made up of 13 amino acids. The germline V gene encodes CDR1 GTSNPN and CDR2 SVGIG (reference sequence). Regarding this clone: What it binds is not known.

With survey level as its setting, the immunoSEQ assay was v3.0. Sequencing was performed with immunoSEQ multiplex PCR; in TCRdb, only in-frame clones are kept and a portion is missing. The table has around 21,000 clones, 90% seen once. This chain joins TRBV30 and TRBJ1-2; D is perhaps TRBD1 (6 bases). Sequenced here: unsorted PBMCs, sampled approximately 4.2 years before starting antiretroviral therapy. This TCR was sampled from a woman in her twenties or thirties with HIV. The DNA for the CDR3 is TGTGCCTGGAGTGCGGGGGGCTCCTATGGCTACACCTTC. Protein sequence: CAWSAGGSYGYTF.